This note documents a single TCR beta chain sequence. This sample also contains other DNA sequences that code for the same CDR3. The data stem from a study of blood T cell repertoires in COVID-19. Participant ages covered about 18 to 100 years across about 22 US areas. Recovery meant two consecutive negative NP/OP PCR tests, professional clearance, or resolved symptoms. In the original processing: Nucleated cell counts were estimated from reference gene primer amplification. Clones were read by immunoSEQ multiplex PCR, and TCRdb kept only the in-frame ones, dropping some. For V, J and clone size, that table is used; D and trimming come from the DNA. This table has a few hundred thousand clones, just under 90% appearing once. The sample was PBMCs or T cells enriched from blood (not recorded which). This clonotype was sampled from a woman in her twenties or thirties who had recovered from COVID-19.

The CDR3 DNA reads TGTGCCAGTAGTCTGTACAATGAGCAGTTCTTC. Translated, it gives CASSLYNEQFF. V and J are TRBV19 and TRBJ2-1; D gene unclear. Germline CDR1 reads LNHDA; CDR2 reads SQIVND (reference sequence). This CDR3 contains 11 residues. Trimming took 5 bases from V and 4 from J, leaving 3 bases between them.